This entry features one T cell receptor (beta chain) sequence. No conserved phenylalanine or tryptophan is present at the end of the CDR3, so a read error is the likely explanation. Genomic DNA served as template for TCR beta VDJ and CDR3 profiling. TCRdb re-derived calls from the reads in MiXCR, one entry per CDR3 protein. The repertoire consists of 400,000 to 450,000 distinct CDR3 sequences, with approximately 70% occurring once and the leading ten covering 4%. This sample was included in a study of CD8+CD57+ T cells in acquired aplastic anemia. CDR3 length: 16 amino acids. The germline V gene has CDR1 LNHDA and CDR2 SQIVND (reference sequence). V lost 7 bases to trimming and J lost 2 bases, with 18 bases between them.

Material for sequencing was sorted CD4+, CD8+, or CD8+CD57+ T cells (not recorded which) from PBMCs. The rearrangement links TRBV19 to TRBJ1-3; the D gene is possibly TRBD1 (5 bases). This clonotype was sampled from a human donor in good health, serving as a control. The CDR3 here is CASTSGVTGAGNTIYS. CDR3 in DNA: TGTGCCAGTACCTCTGGGGTTACGGGGGCTGGAAACACCATATATTCT.